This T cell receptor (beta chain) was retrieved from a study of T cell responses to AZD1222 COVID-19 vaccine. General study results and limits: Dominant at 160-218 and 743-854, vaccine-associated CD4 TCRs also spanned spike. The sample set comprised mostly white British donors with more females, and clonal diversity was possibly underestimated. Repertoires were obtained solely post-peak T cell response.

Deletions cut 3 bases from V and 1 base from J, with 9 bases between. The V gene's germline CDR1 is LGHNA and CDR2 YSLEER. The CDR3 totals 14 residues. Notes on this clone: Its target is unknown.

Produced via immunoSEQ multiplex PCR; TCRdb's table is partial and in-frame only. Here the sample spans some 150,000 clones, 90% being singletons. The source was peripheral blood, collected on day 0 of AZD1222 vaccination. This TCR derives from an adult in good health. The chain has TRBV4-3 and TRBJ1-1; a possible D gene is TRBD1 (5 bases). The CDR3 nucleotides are TGCGCCAGCAGCCACCCGGGGCCGAACACTGAAGCTTTCTTT. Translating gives CASSHPGPNTEAFF.